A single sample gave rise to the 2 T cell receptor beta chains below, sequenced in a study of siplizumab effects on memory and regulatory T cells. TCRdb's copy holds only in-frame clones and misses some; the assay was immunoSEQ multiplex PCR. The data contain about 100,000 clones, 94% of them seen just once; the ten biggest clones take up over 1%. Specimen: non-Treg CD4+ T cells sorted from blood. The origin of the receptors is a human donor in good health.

Here the CDR3 reads CASTSRALYEQYF. DNA of the CDR3: TGTGCCAGCACCTCCAGGGCCCTATACGAGCAGTACTTC. J is TRBJ2-7 and V is TRBV6-1; TRBD1 might be the D (5 bases). The CDR3 covers 13 residues. Germline values: CDR1 MNHNS, CDR2 SASEGT. Trimming stripped 7 bases from V and 4 bases from J, with 14 bases between.

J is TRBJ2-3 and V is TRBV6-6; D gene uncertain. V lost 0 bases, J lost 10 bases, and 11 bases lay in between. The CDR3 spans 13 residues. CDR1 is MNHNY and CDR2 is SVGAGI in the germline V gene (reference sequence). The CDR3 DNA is TGTGCCAGCAGTTACTCTGGGGTAGGATCGCAGTATTTT. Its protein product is CASSYSGVGSQYF.